What follows are 22 T cell receptor beta chains derived from one specimen sequenced in a study of Tregs in tolerant kidney transplant recipients. Data came from immunoSEQ multiplex PCR; TCRdb stores just in-frame clones and leaves some out. The table has about 83,000 clones, 98% seen once. Here the sequenced sample was CD4+ T cells from blood, taken before the transplant. The receptors derive from a human donor who received a combined kidney and bone marrow transplant.

V is TRBV4-3 and J is TRBJ2-7, with 10 nucleotides matching TRBD2. CDR1 LGHNA and CDR2 YSLEER come from the germline V gene. The CDR3 is 16 amino acids. With V trimmed by 0 bases and J by 3 bases, 5 bases remained unmatched. CDR3 protein: CASSQDLAGEVYEQYF. Written as DNA, the CDR3 is TGCGCCAGCAGCCAAGATCTAGCGGGAGAGGTCTACGAGCAGTACTTC.

This rearrangement joins TRBV19 to TRBJ2-3; 7 bases fit TRBD1. The CDR3 extends over 17 amino acids. V lost 4 bases to trimming and J lost 3 bases; unmatched junction nucleotides: 13. From germline, CDR1 is LNHDA and CDR2 SQIVND (reference sequence). Here the CDR3 reads CASSRGRLTGSTDTQYF. CDR3 DNA: TGTGCCAGTAGTAGAGGCCGGTTGACAGGGAGTACAGATACGCAGTATTTT.

This chain connects TRBV4-2 to TRBJ2-5; D ambiguous. The germline CDR1 and CDR2 sequences are LGHNA and YNFKEQ. This CDR3 has 13 amino acids. V lost 1 base and J 5 bases, leaving 8 bases between the germline ends. The CDR3 DNA is TGTGCCAGCAGCCAAGTGTCCGGGGAGACCCAGTACTTC. Translating it yields CASSQVSGETQYF.

The V and J genes are TRBV4-2 and TRBJ2-3; perhaps TRBD1 as D (5 bases). Trimming stripped 0 bases from V and 3 bases from J, with 10 bases between. CDR3 length: 15 amino acids. Germline V CDR1 and CDR2: LGHNA, YNFKEQ. The chain's CDR3 is CASSQDQGWTDTQYF. The DNA of the CDR3 is TGTGCCAGCAGCCAAGATCAGGGTTGGACAGATACGCAGTATTTT.

The J gene is TRBJ2-7, the V gene TRBV30; 7 bases are a match to TRBD2. Per the germline V gene, CDR1 is GTSNPN and CDR2 is SVGIG (reference sequence). Trimming at V came to 1 base and at J to 7 bases, leaving 10 bases not matched to a gene. The CDR3 has 14 residues. CDR3 nucleotide sequence: TGTGCCTGGAGTGCCACCCGACTAGCCGGAGAGCAGTACTTC. It encodes CAWSATRLAGEQYF.

The table lists this clone with a count of one. The chain has TRBV7-2 and TRBJ2-3; perhaps TRBD2 as D (5 bases). Germline CDR1 reads SGHTA; CDR2 reads FQGNSA. V was shortened by 11 bases and J by 2 bases, with 14 bases between the two germline ends. The CDR3 is 13 amino acids. CDR3 sequence (DNA): TGTGCCTCTACCGGGAAAAACACAGATACGCAGTATTTT. Amino acids: CASTGKNTDTQYF.

This clone was counted once. CDR3 sequence: CASSPTLQGSTNEKLFF. CDR3 bases: TGTGCCAGCTCACCTACCCTTCAGGGTTCAACTAATGAAAAACTGTTTTTT. This chain connects TRBV18 to TRBJ1-4, with a tentative D call TRBD1 (5 bases). Germline CDR1 and CDR2: KGHSH and LQKENI. V lost 3 bases, J lost 0 bases, and 14 bases lay in between. The CDR3 extends over 17 amino acids.

This clone was picked up a small number of times. The chain links TRBV19 to TRBJ1-5; no clear D gene. The V and J ends lost 6 bases and 7 bases respectively, with 7 bases between them. This CDR3 has 11 residues. Germline lookup yields CDR1 LNHDA and CDR2 SQIVND (reference sequence). CDR3 DNA sequence: TGTGCCAGTAGGGCGGGGCAGCCCCAGCATTTT. Translation gives CASRAGQPQHF. The complete variable domain, with remaining parts taken from reference TRBV19 and TRBJ1-5, reads DGGITQSPKYLFRKEGQNVTLSCEQNLNHDAMYWYRQDPGQGLRLIYYSQIVNDFQKGDIAEGYSVSREKKESFPLTVTSAQKNPTAFYLCASRAGQPQHFGDGTRLSIL.

V is TRBV30 and J is TRBJ1-5; D gene unclear. V dropped 4 bases and J dropped 0 bases, with 10 bases sitting between them. CDR3 length: 14 amino acids. Germline V gives CDR1 GTSNPN, CDR2 SVGIG (reference sequence). In DNA, the CDR3 is TGTGCCTGGAATCTGCGCCGTAGCAATCAGCCCCAGCATTTT. The encoded protein is CAWNLRRSNQPQHF.

The chain couples TRBV7-2 to TRBJ2-1; 7 bases align to TRBD2. This CDR3 comprises 16 residues. The V segment lost 3 bases and the J segment 4 bases; nucleotides outside the gene matches: 9. Germline CDR1 reads SGHTA; CDR2 reads FQGNSA. The CDR3 coding sequence is TGTGCCAGCAGCTTCCCTCTAGCGGAGTCATACAATGAGCAGTTCTTC. Residues: CASSFPLAESYNEQFF.

This chain links TRBV27 with TRBJ2-7; 8 bases line up with TRBD1. The CDR3 sequence is 16 residues long. Germline values: CDR1 MNHEY, CDR2 SMNVEV (reference sequence). V lost 5 bases, J lost 6 bases, and 15 bases stayed unmatched. The CDR3 sequence is CASSPHHGQGGGEQYF. The CDR3, as DNA: TGTGCCAGCAGTCCTCACCACGGACAGGGCGGAGGCGAGCAGTACTTC.

This chain joins TRBV5-6 and TRBJ1-1, with D perhaps matching TRBD1 (5 bases). Germline-derived CDR1 and CDR2 are SGHDT and YYEEEE. This CDR3 comprises 13 residues. Trimming pared 3 bases from V and 3 bases from J, leaving 9 bases between. In nucleotides, the CDR3 is TGTGCCAGCAGCTCTAACAGGTACACTGAAGCTTTCTTT. This translates into CASSSNRYTEAFF.

In its sample, this clone was seen once. This chain connects TRBV4-3 to TRBJ1-5, with D possibly TRBD1 on 6 matching bases. The V end was cut by 2 bases, the J end by 4 bases, with 6 bases between. Germline V lookup: CDR1 LGHNA, CDR2 YSLEER. The CDR3 has 13 amino acids. The CDR3 loop reads CASSQQGNQPQHF. The CDR3 nucleotides read TGCGCCAGCAGCCAACAGGGGAATCAGCCCCAGCATTTT.

The chain uses TRBV7-2 and TRBJ2-1, with 12 bases aligning to TRBD2. Germline V CDR1 and CDR2: SGHTA, FQGNSA. The length of the CDR3 is 19 residues. V was clipped by 5 bases and J by 4 bases; unmatched bases: 15. This chain's CDR3 is CASSPPFGLAGGPYNEQFF. CDR3 nucleotide sequence: TGTGCCAGCAGCCCCCCTTTTGGTCTAGCGGGAGGGCCGTACAATGAGCAGTTCTTC.

About this clone: This sample includes further DNA sequences coding for the same CDR3. The V gene is TRBV29-1, the J gene TRBJ2-6; D remains ambiguous. Germline V lookup: CDR1 SQVTM, CDR2 ANQGSEA. The CDR3 length is 13 residues. V lost 4 bases, J lost 1 base, and 5 bases lay in between. CDR3 amino acids: CSVVSSGANVLTF. The CDR3 DNA reads TGCAGCGTTGTTAGTTCTGGGGCCAACGTCCTGACTTTC.

This clone was seen just once. The chain joins TRBV30 to TRBJ1-1; TRBD1 matches 9 bases. Germline CDR1 is GTSNPN and CDR2 is SVGIG (reference sequence). V lost 8 bases to trimming and J lost 6 bases; unmatched junction nucleotides: 13. The CDR3 extends over 14 amino acids. CDR3 region: CAMSVDRGFPEAFF. The CDR3 nucleotides are TGTGCCATGTCCGTGGACAGGGGATTCCCTGAAGCTTTCTTT.

This chain uses TRBV14 with TRBJ2-2, with a tentative D call TRBD1 (7 bases). The CDR3 loop spans 15 amino acids. V lost 3 bases to trimming and J lost 7 bases, with 15 bases between them. The germline V gene encodes CDR1 SGHDN and CDR2 FVKESK. CDR3 coding DNA: TGTGCCAGCAGCCATGCGGGACAGTTTTTCGGGGAGCTGTTTTTT. It is translated as CASSHAGQFFGELFF.

The gene calls are TRBV5-5 and TRBJ1-5; possibly TRBD1 for D (5 bases). The CDR3 is made up of 14 amino acids. Between the trimmed V and J ends, which lost 4 bases and 3 bases, there was a span of 11 bases. Germline CDR1 reads SGHKS; CDR2 reads YYEKEE (reference sequence). The CDR3 reads CASSPGHLNQPQHF. The CDR3 DNA reads TGTGCCAGCAGCCCCGGACACCTCAATCAGCCCCAGCATTTT.

V and J are TRBV7-9 and TRBJ1-2; D might be TRBD1 (5 bases). Germline V CDR1 and CDR2: SEHNR, FQNEAQ (reference sequence). This CDR3 spans 17 amino acids. The ends were cut back, 2 bases at V and 2 bases at J, with 18 bases in the middle. In DNA form, the CDR3 reads TGTGCCAGCAGCTTATGGCAGGGAGGTATTAAAAACTATGGCTACACCTTC. It codes for CASSLWQGGIKNYGYTF.

The chain is built from TRBV4-3 and TRBJ1-1, with 10 nucleotides matching TRBD1. CDR3 length: 16 amino acids. CDR1 and CDR2 (germline): LGHNA, YSLEER. V was clipped by 4 bases and J by 5 bases; unmatched bases: 10. As DNA, the CDR3 is TGCGCCAGCAGCCTGATAAAGGGACAGGGGACAACTGAAGCTTTCTTT. Translation: CASSLIKGQGTTEAFF.

V and J are TRBV18 and TRBJ2-1; 7 bases fit TRBD2. The V gene's germline CDR1 is KGHSH and CDR2 LQKENI. CDR3 length equals 12 residues. The V segment lost 3 bases and the J segment 10 bases; nucleotides outside the gene matches: 3. The CDR3 DNA is TGTGCCAGCTCACCTCCCGGGGGGGAGCAGTTCTTC. It yields the protein CASSPPGGEQFF. Full variable domain (remainder filled in from reference TRBV18 and TRBJ2-1): NAGVMQNPRHLVRRRGQEARLRCSPMKGHSHVYWYRQLPEEGLKFMVYLQKENIIDESGMPKERFSAEFPKEGPSILRIQQVVRGDSAAYFCASSPPGGEQFFGPGTRLTVL.

The V call is TRBV19, the J call TRBJ1-6; unclear D gene. Trimming pared 5 bases from V and 9 bases from J, leaving 11 bases between. CDR3 length: 13 amino acids. The germline gives CDR1 LNHDA, CDR2 SQIVND (reference sequence). CDR3 bases: TGTGCCAGTAGTGGCGGGATTGGTTCACCCCTCCACTTT. This gives the protein CASSGGIGSPLHF.